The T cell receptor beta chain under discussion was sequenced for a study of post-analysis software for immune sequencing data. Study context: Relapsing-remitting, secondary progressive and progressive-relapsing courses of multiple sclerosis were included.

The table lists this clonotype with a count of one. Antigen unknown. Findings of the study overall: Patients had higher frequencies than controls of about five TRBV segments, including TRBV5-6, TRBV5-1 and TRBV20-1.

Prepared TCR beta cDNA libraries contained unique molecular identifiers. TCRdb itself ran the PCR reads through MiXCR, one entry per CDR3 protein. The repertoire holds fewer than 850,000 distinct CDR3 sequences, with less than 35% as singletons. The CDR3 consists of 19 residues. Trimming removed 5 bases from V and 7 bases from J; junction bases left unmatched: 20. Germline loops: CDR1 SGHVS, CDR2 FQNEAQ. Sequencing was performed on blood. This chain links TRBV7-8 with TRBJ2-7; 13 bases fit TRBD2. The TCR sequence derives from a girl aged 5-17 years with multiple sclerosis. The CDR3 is CASSLIHATSGGAAGEQYF. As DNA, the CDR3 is TGTGCCAGCAGCCTCATCCACGCTACTAGCGGGGGGGCCGCAGGGGAGCAGTACTTC. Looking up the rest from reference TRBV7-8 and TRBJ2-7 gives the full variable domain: GAGVSQSPRYKVAKRGQDVALRCDPISGHVSLFWYQQALGQGPEFLTYFQNEAQLDKSGLPSDRFFAERPEGSVSTLKIQRTQQEDSAVYLCASSLIHATSGGAAGEQYFGPGTRLTVT.